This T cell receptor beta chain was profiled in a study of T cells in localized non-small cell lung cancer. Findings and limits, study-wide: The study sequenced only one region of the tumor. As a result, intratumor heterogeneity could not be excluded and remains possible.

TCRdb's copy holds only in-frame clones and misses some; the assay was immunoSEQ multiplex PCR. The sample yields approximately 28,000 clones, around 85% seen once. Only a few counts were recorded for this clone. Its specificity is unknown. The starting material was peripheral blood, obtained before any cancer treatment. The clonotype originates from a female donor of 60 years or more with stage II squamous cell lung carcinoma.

The CDR3 coding sequence is TGTGCCAGCAGCACGGGACAGGCGTTTCCCCTCTCTAATGAAAAACTGTTTTTT. Residues: CASSTGQAFPLSNEKLFF. The rearrangement joins TRBV11-2 to TRBJ1-4; 8 nucleotides agree with TRBD1. The CDR3 length is 18 residues. With 5 bases clipped from V and 3 bases from J, the junction kept 14 bases outside the gene matches. The germline V gene encodes CDR1 SGHAT and CDR2 FQNNGV.